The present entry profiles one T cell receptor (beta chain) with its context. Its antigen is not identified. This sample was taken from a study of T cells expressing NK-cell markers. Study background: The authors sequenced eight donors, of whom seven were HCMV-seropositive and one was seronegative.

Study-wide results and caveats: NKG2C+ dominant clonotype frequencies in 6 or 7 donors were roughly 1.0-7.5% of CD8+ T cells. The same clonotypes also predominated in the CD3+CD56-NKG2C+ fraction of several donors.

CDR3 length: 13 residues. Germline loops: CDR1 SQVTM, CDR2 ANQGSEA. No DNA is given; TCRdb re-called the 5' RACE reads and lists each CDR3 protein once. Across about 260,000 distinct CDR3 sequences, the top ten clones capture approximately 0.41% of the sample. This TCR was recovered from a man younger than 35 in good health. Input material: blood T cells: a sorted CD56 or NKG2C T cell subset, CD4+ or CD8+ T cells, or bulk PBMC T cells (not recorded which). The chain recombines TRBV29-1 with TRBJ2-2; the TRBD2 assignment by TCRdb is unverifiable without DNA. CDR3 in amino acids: CSVYRASTGELFF.